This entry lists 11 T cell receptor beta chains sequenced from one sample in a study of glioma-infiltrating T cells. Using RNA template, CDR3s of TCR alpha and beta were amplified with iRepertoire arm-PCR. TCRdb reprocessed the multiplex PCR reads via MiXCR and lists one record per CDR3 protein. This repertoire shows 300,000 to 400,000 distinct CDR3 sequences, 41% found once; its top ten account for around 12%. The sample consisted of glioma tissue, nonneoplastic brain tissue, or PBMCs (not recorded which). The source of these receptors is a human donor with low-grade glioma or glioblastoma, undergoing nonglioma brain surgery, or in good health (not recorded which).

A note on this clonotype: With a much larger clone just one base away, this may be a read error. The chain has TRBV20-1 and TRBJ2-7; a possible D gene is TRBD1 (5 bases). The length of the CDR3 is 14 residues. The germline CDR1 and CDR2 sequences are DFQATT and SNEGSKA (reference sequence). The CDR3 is CSARPLDNSYERYF. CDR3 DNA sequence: TGCAGTGCTCGCCCCCTGGACAATTCCTACGAGCGGTACTTC.

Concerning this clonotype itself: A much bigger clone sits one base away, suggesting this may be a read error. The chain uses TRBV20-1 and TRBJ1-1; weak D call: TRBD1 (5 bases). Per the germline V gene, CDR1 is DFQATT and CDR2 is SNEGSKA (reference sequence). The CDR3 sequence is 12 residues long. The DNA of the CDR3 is TGCAGTGCACTTGGACAAGTCACTGAATCTTTCTTT. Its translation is CSALGQVTESFF.

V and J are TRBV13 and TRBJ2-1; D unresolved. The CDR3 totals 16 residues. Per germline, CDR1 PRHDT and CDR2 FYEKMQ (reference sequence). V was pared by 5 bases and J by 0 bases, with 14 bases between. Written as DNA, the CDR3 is TGTGCCAGCAGCCCCGACGGGCGTCCCTCCTACAATGAGCAGTTCTTC. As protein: CASSPDGRPSYNEQFF.

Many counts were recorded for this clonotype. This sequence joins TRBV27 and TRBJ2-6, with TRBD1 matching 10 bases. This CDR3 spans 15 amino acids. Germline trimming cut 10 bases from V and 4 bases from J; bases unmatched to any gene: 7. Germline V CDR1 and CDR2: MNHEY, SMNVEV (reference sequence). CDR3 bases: TGTGCCACCCGACAGGGGGCGGGAGGGGCCAACGTCCTGACTTTC. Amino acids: CATRQGAGGANVLTF.

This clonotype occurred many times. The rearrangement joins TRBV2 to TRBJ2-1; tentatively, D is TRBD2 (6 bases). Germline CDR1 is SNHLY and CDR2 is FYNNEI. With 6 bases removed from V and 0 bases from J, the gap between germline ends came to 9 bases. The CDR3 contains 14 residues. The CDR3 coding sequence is TGTGCCAGCAGGGGGACTGTCTCCTACAATGAGCAGTTCTTC. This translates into CASRGTVSYNEQFF.

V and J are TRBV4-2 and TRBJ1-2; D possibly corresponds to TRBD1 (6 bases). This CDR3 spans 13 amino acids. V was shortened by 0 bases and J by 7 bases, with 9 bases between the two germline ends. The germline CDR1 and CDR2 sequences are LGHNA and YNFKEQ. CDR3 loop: CASSQEEGGGYTF. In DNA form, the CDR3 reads TGTGCCAGCAGCCAAGAGGAAGGGGGTGGCTACACCTTC.

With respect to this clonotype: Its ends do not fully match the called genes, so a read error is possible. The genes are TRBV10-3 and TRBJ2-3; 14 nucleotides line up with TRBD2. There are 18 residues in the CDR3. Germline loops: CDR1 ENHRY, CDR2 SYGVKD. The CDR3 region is CATSERLAGGPGTDTQYF. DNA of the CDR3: TGTGCCACCAGTGAGAGACTAGCGGGAGGGCCCGGCACAGATACGCAGTATTTT.

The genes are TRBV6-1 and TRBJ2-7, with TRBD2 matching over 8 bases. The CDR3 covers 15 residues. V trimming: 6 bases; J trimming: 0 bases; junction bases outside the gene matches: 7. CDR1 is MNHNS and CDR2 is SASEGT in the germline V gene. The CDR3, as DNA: TGTGCCAGCAGCTCCACTAGCGGTACCTCCTACGAGCAGTACTTC. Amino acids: CASSSTSGTSYEQYF.

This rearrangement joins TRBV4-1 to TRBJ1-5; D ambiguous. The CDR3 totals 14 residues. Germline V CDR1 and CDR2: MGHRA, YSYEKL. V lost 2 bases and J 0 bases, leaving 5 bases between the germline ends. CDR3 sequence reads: CASSQRDSNQPQHF. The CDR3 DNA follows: TGCGCCAGCAGCCAAAGGGATAGCAATCAGCCCCAGCATTTT.

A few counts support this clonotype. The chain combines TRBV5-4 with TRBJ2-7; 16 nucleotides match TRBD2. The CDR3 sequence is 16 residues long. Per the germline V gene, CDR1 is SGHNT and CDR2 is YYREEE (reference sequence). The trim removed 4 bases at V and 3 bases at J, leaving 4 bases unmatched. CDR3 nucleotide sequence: TGTGCCAGCAGCCTGGGACTAGCGGGAGGGGGCTACGAGCAGTACTTC. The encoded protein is CASSLGLAGGGYEQYF.

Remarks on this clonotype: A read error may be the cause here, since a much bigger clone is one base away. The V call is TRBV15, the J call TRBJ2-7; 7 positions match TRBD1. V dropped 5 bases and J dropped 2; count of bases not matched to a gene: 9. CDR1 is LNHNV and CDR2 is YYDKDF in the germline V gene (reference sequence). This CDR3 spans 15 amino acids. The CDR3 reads CATSSWDSVPYEQYF. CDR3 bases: TGTGCCACCAGCTCATGGGACAGTGTACCCTACGAGCAGTACTTC.